This entry lists 2 T cell receptor beta chains sequenced from one sample in a study of early T cells in non-severe SARS-CoV-2 infection. TCRdb re-derived calls from the 5' RACE reads in MiXCR, one entry per CDR3 protein. The table shows about 100,000 distinct CDR3 sequences, with roughly 13% occurring only once. Sequencing was done on a sample of whole blood. The receptors stem from an adult who was a healthcare worker with PCR-confirmed SARS-CoV-2 infection or an uninfected control (not recorded which).

The sample holds a few counts of this clonotype. This chain connects TRBV29-1 to TRBJ1-2, with a tentative D call TRBD1 (6 bases). Germline V lookup: CDR1 SQVTM, CDR2 ANQGSEA. The CDR3 spans 14 residues. Trimming took off 2 bases at V and 5 bases at J, with 15 bases between the two ends. The CDR3: CSVEPETGVYGYTF. CDR3 sequence (DNA): TGCAGCGTTGAACCTGAGACAGGAGTATATGGCTACACCTTC.

The table lists this clonotype with many counts. V and J are TRBV28 and TRBJ2-1; 7 positions match TRBD2. Germline lookup yields CDR1 MDHEN and CDR2 SYDVKM. The CDR3 has 14 amino acids. V lost 10 bases and J lost 6; bases outside the gene matches: 12. The CDR3 DNA follows: TGTGCCATCCGACCACCTGGGGGGGGCAATGAGCAGTTCTTC. Encoded protein: CAIRPPGGGNEQFF.